The clone carrying this TCR beta chain showed up just a few times. Its antigen is unidentified. This CDR3 spans 13 amino acids. V lost 7 bases and J 4 bases, leaving 10 bases between the germline ends. This record comes from a study of identical twins. Overall study findings and caveats: A cross-sectional statistical analysis, not follow-up of the same donors, supported the conclusions. There were fewer insertions in abundant cord blood beta clonotypes, but memory repertoires showed no such pattern.

One entry per CDR3 protein results from TCRdb running MiXCR on the 5' RACE reads. This sample has about 550,000 distinct CDR3 sequences, with 20% to 25% found just once. The same sample was also studied in work on yellow fever vaccine responses in identical twins.

Specimen: CD4+ T cells sorted from blood. This rearrangement joins TRBV12-3 or TRBV12-4 to TRBJ2-2, with D unclear. The TCR originated in a woman between 18 and 29 years old in good health. CDR3 nucleotide sequence: TGTGCCAGCACCCAAGACGGCACCGGGGAGCTGTTTTTT. Amino acid sequence: CASTQDGTGELFF.